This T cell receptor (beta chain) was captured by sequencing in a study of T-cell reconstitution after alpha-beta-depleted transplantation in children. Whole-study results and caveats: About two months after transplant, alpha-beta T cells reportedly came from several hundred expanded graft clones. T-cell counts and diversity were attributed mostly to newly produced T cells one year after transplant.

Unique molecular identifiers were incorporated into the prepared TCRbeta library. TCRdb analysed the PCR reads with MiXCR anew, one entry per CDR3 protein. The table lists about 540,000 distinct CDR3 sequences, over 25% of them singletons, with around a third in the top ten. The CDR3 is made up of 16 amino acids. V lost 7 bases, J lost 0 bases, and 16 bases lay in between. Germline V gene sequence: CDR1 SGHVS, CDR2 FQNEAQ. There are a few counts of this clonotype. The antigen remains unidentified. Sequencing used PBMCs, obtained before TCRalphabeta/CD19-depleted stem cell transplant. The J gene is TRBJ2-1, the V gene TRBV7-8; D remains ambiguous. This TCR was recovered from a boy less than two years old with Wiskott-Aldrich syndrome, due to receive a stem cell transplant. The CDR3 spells CASNRARTTSYNEQFF. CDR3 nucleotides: TGTGCCAGCAATAGAGCCAGAACTACCTCCTACAATGAGCAGTTCTTC.